Each of the 6 T cell receptor beta chains below was sequenced from the same sample in a study of vaccination and CD4 T cells after COVID-19. Documented treatment: roughly ten-day PBMC culture with coronavirus spike peptide pools or control peptides (ViraFEST assay). No cognate antigen is known for these TCRs. Cultured CD4+ T-cell DNA underwent Oncomine TCR Beta short-read sequencing. TCRdb called the PCR reads again in MiXCR, with one record for every CDR3 protein. The sample contains some 18,000 distinct CDR3 sequences, roughly 45% of which appear only once. Sequencing was carried out using CD4+ T cells from blood, cultured in vitro. All receptors derive from a human donor who had recovered from COVID-19.

This clonotype was seen a few times. This chain links TRBV15 with TRBJ1-5; 8 nucleotides agree with TRBD1. Germline CDR1 and CDR2: LNHNV and YYDKDF (reference sequence). Germline trimming cut 1 base from V and 2 bases from J; bases unmatched to any gene: 4. This CDR3 is built from 16 residues. DNA for the CDR3: TGTGCCACCAGCAGAGCCCAGGGGGCAGGCAATCAGCCCCAGCATTTT. Translated: CATSRAQGAGNQPQHF.

This clonotype turned up a few times. The chain recombines TRBV7-9 with TRBJ1-2, with no clear D. CDR3 length: 13 amino acids. The V end was cut by 3 bases, the J end by 2 bases, with 7 bases between. Germline loops: CDR1 SEHNR, CDR2 FQNEAQ (reference sequence). As DNA, the CDR3 is TGTGCCAGCAGCTTGGAATCGAACTATGGCTACACCTTC. It encodes CASSLESNYGYTF. Full variable domain (missing parts from reference TRBV7-9 and TRBJ1-2): DTGVSQNPRHKITKRGQNVTFRCDPISEHNRLYWYRQTLGQGPEFLTYFQNEAQLEKSRLLSDRFSAERPKGSFSTLEIQRTEQGDSAMYLCASSLESNYGYTFGSGTRLTVV.

V and J are TRBV12-3 or TRBV12-4 and TRBJ1-1; D is uncertain. V lost 4 bases, J lost 9 bases, and 15 bases lay in between. The CDR3 is 13 residues long. CDR3 nucleotides: TGTGCCAGCAGTTCCGAGGGAAGGGCTAAAGCTTTCTTT. Translated: CASSSEGRAKAFF.

The rearrangement joins TRBV4-2 to TRBJ1-1; 8 bases match TRBD1. The CDR3 is 15 amino acids. With V trimmed by 2 bases and J by 3 bases, 5 bases remained unmatched. Germline V gene data show CDR1 as LGHNA and CDR2 as YNFKEQ. CDR3 loop: CASSQYHRGDTEAFF. The CDR3 bases are TGTGCCAGCAGCCAATACCACAGGGGGGACACTGAAGCTTTCTTT.

The gene calls are TRBV11-2 and TRBJ2-6, with D unresolved. Trimming stripped 0 bases from V and 0 bases from J, with 6 bases between. CDR3 length equals 16 residues. The V gene's germline CDR1 is SGHAT and CDR2 FQNNGV. CDR3 in DNA: TGTGCCAGCAGCTTAGAGGGTTCCTCTGGGGCCAACGTCCTGACTTTC. Amino acids: CASSLEGSSGANVLTF.

The V and J genes are TRBV6-1 and TRBJ1-1, with D perhaps matching TRBD1 (5 bases). The V end lost 6 bases, the J end lost 5 bases, and 19 bases lay between the germline ends. The CDR3 is made up of 15 amino acids. CDR1 is MNHNS and CDR2 is SASEGT in the germline V gene. CDR3 in amino acids: CASRRLGTLTTEAFF. CDR3 DNA sequence: TGTGCCAGCAGGAGATTGGGGACCTTGACGACTGAAGCTTTCTTT.